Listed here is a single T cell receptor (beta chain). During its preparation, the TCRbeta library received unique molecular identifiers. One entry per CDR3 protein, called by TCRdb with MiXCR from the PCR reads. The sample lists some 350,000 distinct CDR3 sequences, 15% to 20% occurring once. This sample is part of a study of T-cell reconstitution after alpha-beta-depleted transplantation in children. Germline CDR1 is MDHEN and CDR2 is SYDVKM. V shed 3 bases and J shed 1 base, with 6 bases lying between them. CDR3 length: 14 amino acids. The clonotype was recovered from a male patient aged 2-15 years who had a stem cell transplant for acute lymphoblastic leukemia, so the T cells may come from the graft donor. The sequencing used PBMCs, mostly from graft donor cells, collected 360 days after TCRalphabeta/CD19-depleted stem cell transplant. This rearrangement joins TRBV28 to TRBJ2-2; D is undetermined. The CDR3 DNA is TGTGCCAGCAGTTTCGAGCGGAACACCGGGGAGCTGTTTTTT. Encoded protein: CASSFERNTGELFF.